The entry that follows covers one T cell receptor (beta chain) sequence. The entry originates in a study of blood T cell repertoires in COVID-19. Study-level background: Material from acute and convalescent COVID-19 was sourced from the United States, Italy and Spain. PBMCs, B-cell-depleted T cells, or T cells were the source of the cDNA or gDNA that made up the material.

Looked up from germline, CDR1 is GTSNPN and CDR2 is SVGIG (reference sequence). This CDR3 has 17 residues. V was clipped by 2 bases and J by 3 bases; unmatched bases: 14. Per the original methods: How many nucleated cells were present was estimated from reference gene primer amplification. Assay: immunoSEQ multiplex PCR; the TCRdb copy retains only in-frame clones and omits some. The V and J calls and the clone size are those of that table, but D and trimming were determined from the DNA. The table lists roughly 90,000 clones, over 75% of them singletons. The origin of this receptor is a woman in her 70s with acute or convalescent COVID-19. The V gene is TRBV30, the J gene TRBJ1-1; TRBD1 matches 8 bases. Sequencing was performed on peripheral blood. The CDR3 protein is CAWSNRQGIISYTEAFF. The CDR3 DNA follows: TGTGCCTGGAGTAACCGACAGGGGATTATTTCGTACACTGAAGCTTTCTTT.